A single T cell receptor beta chain is shown here with its context. The data derive from a study of blood T cell repertoires in COVID-19. Study-level background: Acute and convalescent COVID-19 samples came from the United States, Italy and Spain.

Germline V gene data show CDR1 as SGHVS and CDR2 as FNYEAQ. The CDR3 covers 15 residues. Trimming took 5 bases from V and 4 from J; bases not matched to a gene: 8. Sequencing used immunoSEQ multiplex PCR; TCRdb keeps in-frame clones, though not all of them. The table shows 90,000 to 150,000 clones, with roughly three quarters occurring only once. Specimen: peripheral blood. This receptor was identified in a human donor in a cohort sampled during active COVID-19. The chain uses TRBV7-6 and TRBJ1-1; 9 bases line up with TRBD1. In DNA, the CDR3 is TGTGCCAGCAGCCCGGGGACAGGGAGTTTCACTGAAGCTTTCTTT. It codes for CASSPGTGSFTEAFF.